The 24 T cell receptor beta chains below come from one sample, sequenced in a study of blood T cell repertoires in COVID-19. The table came from immunoSEQ multiplex PCR; TCRdb's copy has only in-frame clones and leaves some out. The sample holds more than 200,000 clones, under 90% seen once. Sequenced material: PBMCs or T cells enriched from blood (not recorded which). These receptors came from a woman younger than 45 with acute COVID-19.

The chain combines TRBV2 with TRBJ2-5; no clear D gene. Germline V gene sequence: CDR1 SNHLY, CDR2 FYNNEI. This CDR3 region has 15 residues. Trimming shortened V by 4 bases and J by 5 bases, and 17 bases separated the two germline ends. CDR3 DNA: TGTGCCAGCAGTGCAATACAGAATCCTTGGGAGACCCAGTACTTC. Its translation: CASSAIQNPWETQYF.

This clone has just a few counts. The V gene is TRBV5-1, the J gene TRBJ1-1; TRBD1 might be the D (5 bases). The CDR3 has 13 residues. Germline V gene sequence: CDR1 SGHRS, CDR2 YFSETQ. Deletions cut 4 bases from V and 7 bases from J, with 14 bases between. This CDR3 is CASSLQDGFEAFF. The DNA for the CDR3 is TGCGCCAGCAGCCTACAGGACGGCTTTGAAGCTTTCTTT.

The chain uses TRBV7-2 and TRBJ1-5; possible D gene TRBD1, 5 bases. Trimming shortened V by 1 base and J by 8 bases, and 9 bases separated the two germline ends. Germline V gene sequence: CDR1 SGHTA, CDR2 FQGNSA. The CDR3 extends over 13 amino acids. The CDR3 loop reads CASSLVGAKPQHF. The CDR3 DNA reads as TGTGCCAGCAGCTTAGTTGGGGCGAAGCCCCAGCATTTT. Combining the CDR3 with reference TRBV7-2 and TRBJ1-5 gives the whole variable domain GAGVSQSPSNKVTEKGKDVELRCDPISGHTALYWYRQSLGQGLEFLIYFQGNSAPDKSGLPSDRFSAERTGGSVSTLTIQRTQQEDSAVYLCASSLVGAKPQHFGDGTRLSIL.

This chain links TRBV7-2 with TRBJ2-7; D is unclear. V gave up 5 bases and J gave up 9 bases, with 11 bases separating them. Germline CDR1 SGHTA, CDR2 FQGNSA. CDR3 size: 11 residues. Here the CDR3 DNA reads TGTGCCAGCAGCATCGGTGATGCGCAGTACTTC. Residues: CASSIGDAQYF.

V usage is TRBV19 and J usage is TRBJ2-5; 12 nucleotides line up with TRBD2. The CDR3 extends over 15 amino acids. CDR1 and CDR2 from the germline V gene are LNHDA and SQIVND (reference sequence). Losses at the gene ends were 3 bases for V and 5 bases for J; bases not matched to a gene: 4. The CDR3 region is CASSMASGGEETQYF. The CDR3 DNA follows: TGTGCCAGTAGTATGGCTAGCGGGGGGGAGGAGACCCAGTACTTC.

This chain uses TRBV19 with TRBJ2-2, with 9 bases that match TRBD1. CDR1 LNHDA and CDR2 SQIVND come from the germline V gene (reference sequence). J lost 3 bases, V lost 5 bases, and 7 bases had no gene match. The CDR3 is 16 amino acids. CDR3 residues: CASSVQGAMDTGELFF. The CDR3 DNA reads as TGTGCCAGTAGTGTACAGGGGGCAATGGACACCGGGGAGCTGTTTTTT.

This chain joins TRBV21-1 and TRBJ2-7; TRBD2 reflects the table's D call only, with no check against the DNA. TRBV21-1 is recorded as a pseudogene. The CDR3 runs to 17 residues. CDR3 in amino acids: CASSPVLLRGGTYEQYF. CDR3 in DNA: TGTGCCAGCAGCCCCGTTTTGTTGCGGGGGGGGACCTACGAGCAGTACTTC.

The gene calls are TRBV28 and TRBJ2-1; perhaps TRBD2 as D (6 bases). This CDR3 comprises 15 residues. CDR1 MDHEN and CDR2 SYDVKM come from the germline V gene. Between the trimmed V and J ends, which lost 4 bases and 5 bases, there was a span of 15 bases. The CDR3 region has the DNA TGTGCCAGCAGTTCCCATGGGACTTCGCACAATGAGCAGTTCTTC. It is translated as CASSSHGTSHNEQFF.

This chain joins TRBV18 and TRBJ2-1; D call uncertain. The V gene lost 2 bases and the J gene lost 6 bases, with 11 bases spanning the gap. Germline V CDR1 and CDR2: KGHSH, LQKENI. This CDR3 region has 14 residues. CDR3 in amino acids: CASSPGEQFNEQFF. CDR3 nucleotides: TGTGCCAGCTCACCAGGTGAACAATTCAATGAGCAGTTCTTC.

The chain couples TRBV5-4 to TRBJ1-6; 12 nucleotides match TRBD1. Trimming took 1 base from V and 10 from J; bases not matched to a gene: 6. Germline CDR1 reads SGHNT; CDR2 reads YYREEE (reference sequence). The CDR3 length is 16 residues. CDR3 coding DNA: TGTGCCAGCAGCTTGATCCGGGACAGGGGGCTCTCACCCCTCCACTTT. Protein: CASSLIRDRGLSPLHF.

This clone was recorded only once. This chain links TRBV28 with TRBJ2-4, with 9 bases matching TRBD1. This CDR3 comprises 15 residues. CDR1 and CDR2 (germline): MDHEN, SYDVKM. V was pared by 7 bases and J by 0 bases, with 4 bases of the junction left unmatched. CDR3 coding DNA: TGTGCCAGCAAAGGGACAGGGCAAGCCAAAAACATTCAGTACTTC. Its protein is CASKGTGQAKNIQYF.

This chain links TRBV14 with TRBJ2-7, with 10 nucleotides matching TRBD2. CDR3 length equals 15 residues. Germline assignment: CDR1 SGHDN and CDR2 FVKESK. The V segment lost 2 bases and the J segment 2 bases; nucleotides outside the gene matches: 3. CDR3 DNA sequence: TGTGCCAGCAGCCAATCCGGGACTAGCGCCTACGAGCAGTACTTC. It yields the protein CASSQSGTSAYEQYF.

This sequence joins TRBV29-1 and TRBJ2-7; 8 nucleotides line up with TRBD2. The CDR3 loop spans 15 amino acids. Germline V lookup: CDR1 SQVTM, CDR2 ANQGSEA. V was pared by 7 bases and J by 6 bases, with 17 bases of the junction left unmatched. The CDR3 reads CSAKPAAGGAREQYF. The CDR3 coding sequence is TGCAGCGCCAAACCGGCGGCGGGGGGTGCTCGCGAGCAGTACTTC.

The chain joins TRBV4-1 to TRBJ1-2, with D possibly being TRBD1 (5 bases). This CDR3 comprises 16 residues. With 0 bases removed from V and 4 bases from J, the gap between germline ends came to 15 bases. CDR1 MGHRA and CDR2 YSYEKL come from the germline V gene. CDR3: CASSQDVTGEPYGYTF. CDR3 nucleotides: TGCGCCAGCAGCCAAGATGTCACAGGCGAACCCTATGGCTACACCTTC.

The V gene is TRBV19, the J gene TRBJ2-1, with 10 bases that match TRBD2. This CDR3 spans 13 amino acids. CDR1 is LNHDA, CDR2 SQIVND, per germline (reference sequence). Trimming at V came to 10 bases and at J to 2 bases, leaving 2 bases not matched to a gene. CDR3 residues: CATGLAAYNEQFF. DNA of the CDR3: TGTGCCACCGGACTAGCGGCCTACAATGAGCAGTTCTTC.

At least ten counts were recorded for this clone. The rearrangement links TRBV9 to TRBJ1-1, with TRBD1 identical over 7 bases. This CDR3 comprises 15 residues. In germline, CDR1 is SGDLS, CDR2 YYNGEE. Trimming at V came to 0 bases and at J to 1 base, leaving 3 bases not matched to a gene. The CDR3 nucleotides are TGTGCCAGCAGCGTAGCTTGGGACAGGAACACTGAAGCTTTCTTT. It yields the protein CASSVAWDRNTEAFF.

The chain has TRBV4-1 and TRBJ1-5, with a weak D call TRBD1 (5 bases). The CDR3 sequence is 14 residues long. Trimming took off 3 bases at V and 4 bases at J, with 10 bases between the two ends. Per germline, CDR1 MGHRA and CDR2 YSYEKL. This chain's CDR3 is CASSQAGRNQPQHF. CDR3 coding DNA: TGCGCCAGCAGCCAGGCGGGGCGAAATCAGCCCCAGCATTTT.

This rearrangement joins TRBV7-8 to TRBJ2-1; 8 bases are shared with TRBD1. Germline V gives CDR1 SGHVS, CDR2 FQNEAQ. This CDR3 contains 16 residues. V lost 7 bases and J lost 3; bases outside the gene matches: 11. CDR3 coding DNA: TGTGCCAGCACCGGAGAATTTACAGGGGGCTACAATGAGCAGTTCTTC. It specifies CASTGEFTGGYNEQFF.

The table lists this clone with a count of one. The V call is TRBV7-2, the J call TRBJ2-2; possibly TRBD2 for D (5 bases). This CDR3 has 19 amino acids. Between the trimmed V and J ends, which lost 3 bases and 3 bases, there was a span of 23 bases. In germline, CDR1 is SGHTA, CDR2 FQGNSA. In nucleotides, the CDR3 is TGTGCCAGCAGCTTCTCATCGGGCACTAAGCGGAGACACACCGGGGAGCTGTTTTTT. It is translated as CASSFSSGTKRRHTGELFF.

The V gene is TRBV18, the J gene TRBJ2-2, with D perhaps TRBD1 (5 bases). The CDR3 is 15 residues long. Germline values: CDR1 KGHSH, CDR2 LQKENI. The V end lost 0 bases, the J end lost 5 bases, and 10 bases lay between the germline ends. CDR3 protein: CASSPPWGLTGELFF. CDR3 nucleotides: TGTGCCAGCTCACCACCGTGGGGCTTGACCGGGGAGCTGTTTTTT.

This chain links TRBV3-1 (or the pseudogene TRBV3-2) with TRBJ2-1; 7 positions agree with TRBD1. V lost 1 base, J lost 5 bases, and 5 bases stayed unmatched. The CDR3 has 15 amino acids. From germline, CDR1 is LGHDT and CDR2 YNNKEL (reference sequence). In nucleotides, the CDR3 is TGTGCCAGCAGCCAAGGATGGGACAGTCACAATGAGCAGTTCTTC. Encoded protein: CASSQGWDSHNEQFF.

This CDR3 reads CASSVATTPQRTEAFF. The CDR3 coding sequence is TGTGCCAGCAGCGTAGCTACTACACCGCAGCGGACTGAAGCTTTCTTT. J is TRBJ1-1 and V is TRBV9; no definite D call. Deletions cut 0 bases from V and 5 bases from J, with 17 bases between. The germline V gene has CDR1 SGDLS and CDR2 YYNGEE. The CDR3 consists of 16 residues.

The table lists this clone with a count of one. The V gene is TRBV27, the J gene TRBJ2-6, with TRBD1 identical over 8 bases. Germline CDR1 reads MNHEY; CDR2 reads SMNVEV (reference sequence). This CDR3 contains 17 residues. V was clipped by 6 bases and J by 1 base; unmatched bases: 8. In DNA form, the CDR3 reads TGTGCCAGCAGCCGGACAGGGCCTGGATCTGGGGCCAACGTCCTGACTTTC. Translation gives CASSRTGPGSGANVLTF. Full variable domain (outside the CDR3, taken from reference TRBV27 and TRBJ2-6): EAQVTQNPRYLITVTGKKLTVTCSQNMNHEYMSWYRQDPGLGLRQIYYSMNVEVTDKGDVPEGYKVSRKEKRNFPLILESPSPNQTSLYFCASSRTGPGSGANVLTFGAGSRLTVL.

The V and J genes are TRBV2 and TRBJ1-2; D call uncertain. Trimming took off 9 bases at V and 4 bases at J, with 12 bases between the two ends. Germline V gene lookup returns CDR1 SNHLY and CDR2 FYNNEI. The CDR3 runs to 12 residues. CDR3 amino acids: CARTLLGYGYTF. The CDR3, as DNA: TGTGCCAGGACACTTTTAGGCTATGGCTACACCTTC.